These 3 T cell receptor beta chains originate from one sample sequenced in a study of blood T cell repertoires in COVID-19. The assay was immunoSEQ multiplex PCR, and TCRdb's table has in-frame clones only and misses some. This table holds about 250,000 clones, about four fifths found once. The specimen sequenced was peripheral blood. The source of these receptors is a man older than 75 with acute or convalescent COVID-19.

V gene TRBV25-1 combines with J gene TRBJ1-2; 7 nucleotides align to TRBD1. Per the germline V gene, CDR1 is MGHDK and CDR2 is SYGVNS. CDR3 length equals 15 residues. Unmatched junction bases numbered 5, after V lost 2 bases and J lost 2 bases. The CDR3 bases are TGTGCCAGCAGTGAACCCGGGACAGCAAACTATGGCTACACCTTC. Amino acids: CASSEPGTANYGYTF.

The V call is TRBV24-1, the J call TRBJ2-3, with 10 bases fitting TRBD1. The CDR3 is 18 residues long. CDR1 KGHDR and CDR2 SFDVKD come from the germline V gene. Trimming removed 3 bases from V and 5 bases from J; junction bases left unmatched: 13. CDR3 protein: CATSDTPARTGGVDTQYF. DNA of the CDR3: TGTGCCACCAGTGATACCCCAGCGAGGACAGGGGGAGTAGATACGCAGTATTTT.

The gene calls are TRBV3-1 (or the pseudogene TRBV3-2) and TRBJ2-4, with D perhaps TRBD2 (7 bases). CDR1 LGHDT and CDR2 YNNKEL come from the germline V gene (reference sequence). V was clipped by 3 bases and J by 3 bases, with 12 bases between them. This CDR3 has 15 residues. The CDR3 loop is CASSQAGADKNIQYF. CDR3 nucleotides: TGTGCCAGCAGCCAGGCGGGGGCGGACAAAAACATTCAGTACTTC.